These 12 T cell receptor beta chains originate from one sample sequenced in a study of blood T cell repertoires in COVID-19. Generated by immunoSEQ multiplex PCR, the TCRdb table keeps only in-frame clones and is missing some. The table records approximately 170,000 clones, 80% to 85% of them present only once. Sequencing used peripheral blood. These receptors all come from a woman in her seventies with COVID-19, enrolled during active disease.

The chain links TRBV10-3 to TRBJ1-1; no definite D call. In germline, CDR1 is ENHRY, CDR2 SYGVKD. CDR3 length: 14 residues. Deletions cut 5 bases from V and 0 bases from J, with 10 bases between. The CDR3, as DNA: TGTGCCATCAGTACGAGGGTTATGAACACTGAAGCTTTCTTT. This codes for CAISTRVMNTEAFF.

The chain carries TRBV6-1 and TRBJ2-1, with D hard to call. V was shortened by 3 bases and J by 0 bases, with 12 bases between the two germline ends. This CDR3 contains 16 residues. Germline loops: CDR1 MNHNS, CDR2 SASEGT. CDR3 sequence (DNA): TGTGCCAGCAGTGATTGGGCCTCAGACTCCTACAATGAGCAGTTCTTC. It yields the protein CASSDWASDSYNEQFF.

CDR3 DNA sequence: TGTGCCAGTAGCCCTTGGTTGTTCTCGGGAGAGGGGAATGAGCAGTTCTTC. Encoded protein: CASSPWLFSGEGNEQFF. The chain couples TRBV19 to TRBJ2-1; the D gene is possibly TRBD2 (6 bases). From germline, CDR1 is LNHDA and CDR2 SQIVND (reference sequence). The ends were cut back, 6 bases at V and 7 bases at J, with 25 bases in the middle. This CDR3 is 17 amino acids long.

The CDR3 here is CASRSRGSTEAFF. DNA for the CDR3: TGTGCCAGCAGGTCCAGGGGGAGCACTGAAGCTTTCTTT. The genes are TRBV6-6 and TRBJ1-1, with 7 bases that match TRBD1. In germline, CDR1 is MNHNY, CDR2 SVGAGI (reference sequence). The CDR3 is 13 residues long. V lost 6 bases, J lost 4 bases, and 5 bases stayed unmatched.

This clone was recorded only once. The chain employs TRBV5-4 and TRBJ1-3; tentatively, D is TRBD1 (5 bases). Germline-derived CDR1 and CDR2 are SGHNT and YYREEE (reference sequence). The CDR3 contains 17 residues. The V end was cut by 0 bases, the J end by 3 bases, with 16 bases between. Written as DNA, the CDR3 is TGTGCCAGCAGCTTGGAACCAGGGCGAGCGAGTGGAAACACCATATATTTT. Residues: CASSLEPGRASGNTIYF.

The CDR3: CASSITGLSYEQYF. The CDR3 region has the DNA TGTGCCAGTAGTATAACAGGATTATCCTACGAGCAGTACTTC. This chain uses TRBV19 with TRBJ2-7; maybe TRBD1 (5 bases). This CDR3 region has 14 residues. Germline loops: CDR1 LNHDA, CDR2 SQIVND (reference sequence). V lost 2 bases, J lost 1 base, and 9 bases lay in between.

The chain recombines TRBV7-9 with TRBJ1-3; the D gene is possibly TRBD1 (5 bases). CDR1 and CDR2 (germline): SEHNR, FQNEAQ (reference sequence). The CDR3 loop spans 16 amino acids. Deletions cut 3 bases from V and 0 bases from J, with 12 bases between. In DNA form, the CDR3 reads TGTGCCAGCAGCTTTGGCGCGGGGGACTCTGGAAACACCATATATTTT. It codes for CASSFGAGDSGNTIYF. Full variable domain (remainder filled in from reference TRBV7-9 and TRBJ1-3): DTGVSQNPRHKITKRGQNVTFRCDPISEHNRLYWYRQTLGQGPEFLTYFQNEAQLEKSRLLSDRFSAERPKGSFSTLEIQRTEQGDSAMYLCASSFGAGDSGNTIYFGEGSWLTVV.

This clone was seen a single time. This rearrangement joins TRBV2 to TRBJ1-6; weak D call: TRBD1 (6 bases). V lost 4 bases to trimming and J lost 9 bases, with 13 bases between them. CDR1 and CDR2 (germline): SNHLY, FYNNEI. This CDR3 is built from 14 residues. The CDR3 DNA reads as TGTGCCAGCAGTGGTGGCCCCAGGGGTTCACCCCTCCACTTT. Its protein product is CASSGGPRGSPLHF. Supplemented by reference TRBV2 and TRBJ1-6, the full variable domain reads EPEVTQTPSHQVTQMGQEVILRCVPISNHLYFYWYRQILGQKVEFLVSFYNNEISEKSEIFDDQFSVERPDGSNFTLKIRSTKLEDSAMYFCASSGGPRGSPLHFGNGTRLTVT.

The V and J genes are TRBV10-2 and TRBJ2-2, with TRBD2 identical over 10 bases. CDR1 and CDR2 from the germline V gene are WSHSY and SAAADI. The CDR3 is made up of 15 amino acids. V shed 3 bases, J shed 5 bases, and the junction held 3 bases outside the gene matches. The CDR3 DNA is TGCGCCAGCAGTGAAAAGCGGGAGGGGACCGGGGAGCTGTTTTTT. Protein sequence: CASSEKREGTGELFF.

The chain couples TRBV28 to TRBJ1-3; the D is unclear. The length of the CDR3 is 12 residues. The germline gives CDR1 MDHEN, CDR2 SYDVKM. V was pared by 5 bases and J by 8 bases, with 10 bases between. The CDR3 bases are TGTGCCAGCAGTGGTGGGCCAGACACCATATATTTT. This encodes CASSGGPDTIYF. Full variable domain (missing parts from reference TRBV28 and TRBJ1-3): DVKVTQSSRYLVKRTGEKVFLECVQDMDHENMFWYRQDPGLGLRLIYFSYDVKMKEKGDIPEGYSVSREKKERFSLILESASTNQTSMYLCASSGGPDTIYFGEGSWLTVV.

The V and J genes are TRBV2 and TRBJ2-3; D unresolved. Germline lookup yields CDR1 SNHLY and CDR2 FYNNEI. Trimming removed 5 bases at V and 5 bases at J, with 8 bases between. The length of the CDR3 is 12 residues. CDR3 in DNA: TGTGCCAGCAGTTTACTTGGAGATACGCAGTATTTT. This encodes CASSLLGDTQYF.

This clone was counted between two and nine times. This chain links TRBV19 with TRBJ1-1; 9 nucleotides agree with TRBD1. In germline, CDR1 is LNHDA, CDR2 SQIVND (reference sequence). This CDR3 region has 15 residues. V trimming: 1 base; J trimming: 4 bases; junction bases outside the gene matches: 4. The CDR3 region is CASSIGGQGRTEAFF. The CDR3 DNA reads TGTGCCAGTAGTATAGGGGGACAGGGCCGCACTGAAGCTTTCTTT.